Below are 30 T cell receptor beta chains sequenced from a single sample in a study of CD8 T cells in Susac syndrome (dated by TCRdb to about 2019). Preparation of the library involved the immunoSEQ multiplex PCR assay. RNA was extracted with the RNeasy kit and roughly 0.45 to 1 ug was reverse transcribed using random hexamers. The public reads were reanalyzed by TCRdb: fastp trimming at Q25, MiXCR alignment, in-frame beta chains only. CDR3 protein sequences are deduplicated, and each keeps its most common genes and DNA. For this sample the table gives some 200,000 distinct CDR3 sequences, of which 90% to 97% were detected only once. Roughly 0.093% of the sample comes from the top ten. The sequenced material came from CD4+ T cells from PBMCs. The receptors stem from a human donor with Susac syndrome.

This chain uses TRBV28 with TRBJ2-2; D is undetermined. CDR1 is MDHEN and CDR2 is SYDVKM in the germline V gene. With 2 bases removed from V and 3 bases from J, the gap between germline ends came to 13 bases. The CDR3 contains 16 residues. The CDR3 region is CASSLIGGQHTGELFF. CDR3 in DNA: TGTGCCAGCAGTTTAATCGGTGGGCAGCACACCGGGGAGCTGTTTTTT.

The chain carries TRBV19 and TRBJ1-4, with 8 bases matching TRBD1. The CDR3 is made up of 14 amino acids. CDR1 is LNHDA, CDR2 SQIVND, per germline (reference sequence). Unmatched junction bases numbered 7, after V lost 5 bases and J lost 8 bases. The CDR3 region is CASSADRGAEKLFF. DNA for the CDR3: TGTGCCAGTAGTGCAGACAGGGGAGCGGAAAAACTGTTTTTT.

The gene calls are TRBV27 and TRBJ1-2; 9 nucleotides agree with TRBD1. J lost 8 bases, V lost 6 bases, and 7 bases had no gene match. This CDR3 spans 13 amino acids. The germline CDR1 and CDR2 sequences are MNHEY and SMNVEV (reference sequence). The CDR3 DNA follows: TGTGCCAGCAGCAACAGGGGGACAGGGGGCTACACCTTC. It encodes CASSNRGTGGYTF.

The chain combines TRBV20-1 with TRBJ2-1; the match to TRBD2 covers 11 bases. V shed 3 bases and J 2 bases; nucleotides not matched to a gene: 3. Germline V CDR1 and CDR2: DFQATT, SNEGSKA (reference sequence). The CDR3 consists of 15 residues. The CDR3 DNA is TGCAGTGCTAGGGTACTAGCGGGAGCCTACAATGAGCAGTTCTTC. Amino acids: CSARVLAGAYNEQFF.

This chain uses TRBV20-1 with TRBJ1-1; D perhaps matches TRBD1 (5 bases). Germline CDR1 and CDR2: DFQATT and SNEGSKA (reference sequence). The CDR3 covers 13 residues. V shed 6 bases and J shed 1 base, with 12 bases lying between them. The CDR3 region is CSAPRQKNTEAFF. The DNA of the CDR3 is TGCAGTGCGCCACGACAGAAGAACACTGAAGCTTTCTTT.

CDR3 sequence reads: CASSPGEGEAFF. The CDR3 region has the DNA TGTGCCAGCTCACCAGGGGAAGGGGAAGCTTTCTTT. The chain has TRBV18 and TRBJ1-1, with D unresolved. Germline V gives CDR1 KGHSH, CDR2 LQKENI. This CDR3 is 12 amino acids long. The V and J ends lost 2 bases and 8 bases respectively, with 9 bases between them.

This chain uses TRBV5-4 with TRBJ2-6; weak D call: TRBD2 (5 bases). Germline V gene data show CDR1 as SGHNT and CDR2 as YYREEE (reference sequence). V lost 5 bases to trimming and J lost 0 bases, with 15 bases between them. The CDR3 has 17 residues. CDR3 nucleotide sequence: TGTGCCAGCAGGAGTGGACGGGAATTCTCTGGGGCCAACGTCCTGACTTTC. This sequence encodes CASRSGREFSGANVLTF. The full variable domain, completed using reference TRBV5-4 and TRBJ2-6, is ETGVTQSPTHLIKTRGQQVTLRCSSQSGHNTVSWYQQALGQGPQFIFQYYREEENGRGNFPPRFSGLQFPNYSSELNVNALELDDSALYLCASRSGREFSGANVLTFGAGSRLTVL.

This rearrangement joins TRBV4-3 to TRBJ2-7, with D unclear. Per the germline V gene, CDR1 is LGHNA and CDR2 is YSLEER. V was pared by 0 bases and J by 3 bases, with 12 bases between. CDR3 length: 15 residues. CDR3 protein: CASSQDTSWSYEQYF. CDR3 bases: TGCGCCAGCAGCCAAGATACCAGCTGGAGCTACGAGCAGTACTTC.

The chain combines TRBV19 with TRBJ2-2, with D perhaps matching TRBD2 (6 bases). V was clipped by 8 bases and J by 3 bases, with 10 bases between them. Per the germline V gene, CDR1 is LNHDA and CDR2 is SQIVND (reference sequence). CDR3 length: 13 amino acids. CDR3 coding DNA: TGTGCCAGTCCGAGGAGGGACACCGGGGAGCTGTTTTTT. Amino acids: CASPRRDTGELFF.

The chain has TRBV14 and TRBJ1-1; D not certain. Germline lookup yields CDR1 SGHDN and CDR2 FVKESK. V was trimmed by 4 bases and J by 0 bases, leaving 15 bases between them. The CDR3 length is 16 residues. CDR3 loop: CASSPRIRILNTEAFF. CDR3 bases: TGTGCCAGCAGCCCTCGGATAAGAATCCTGAACACTGAAGCTTTCTTT.

This clonotype occurred once. The rearrangement links TRBV29-1 to TRBJ1-1, with D possibly matching TRBD1 (6 bases). V lost 2 bases and J 4 bases, leaving 11 bases between the germline ends. Germline loops: CDR1 SQVTM, CDR2 ANQGSEA. The length of the CDR3 is 13 residues. Here the CDR3 reads CSVEQARGTEAFF. CDR3 in DNA: TGCAGCGTTGAACAAGCCAGGGGCACTGAAGCTTTCTTT.

The chain employs TRBV12-3 or TRBV12-4 and TRBJ2-1; 14 bases agree with TRBD2. Losses at the gene ends were 5 bases for V and 7 bases for J; bases not matched to a gene: 7. CDR3 length: 16 residues. The CDR3 loop reads CASSGPGLAGVNEQFF. CDR3 bases: TGTGCCAGCAGTGGGCCGGGACTAGCGGGGGTGAATGAGCAGTTCTTC.

The chain combines TRBV5-1 with TRBJ2-5; 7 bases line up with TRBD1. V shed 2 bases and J 2 bases; nucleotides not matched to a gene: 3. The germline V gene has CDR1 SGHRS and CDR2 YFSETQ. The CDR3 is made up of 14 amino acids. The CDR3, as DNA: TGCGCCAGCAGCTTTGACAGGGCTCAAGAGACCCAGTACTTC. This gives the protein CASSFDRAQETQYF. Full variable domain (rest looked up from reference TRBV5-1 and TRBJ2-5): KAGVTQTPRYLIKTRGQQVTLSCSPISGHRSVSWYQQTPGQGLQFLFEYFSETQRNKGNFPGRFSGRQFSNSRSEMNVSTLELGDSALYLCASSFDRAQETQYFGPGTRLLVL.

The chain links TRBV12-3 or TRBV12-4 to TRBJ2-2; 9 bases fit TRBD1. V trimming: 3 bases; J trimming: 3 bases; junction bases outside the gene matches: 8. CDR3 size: 17 residues. The CDR3 DNA follows: TGTGCCAGCAGTTTTGGAGGGACAGGGAGGTACACCGGGGAGCTGTTTTTT. This codes for CASSFGGTGRYTGELFF.

The J gene is TRBJ1-1, the V gene TRBV30; no firm D call. Germline V gives CDR1 GTSNPN, CDR2 SVGIG (reference sequence). V was cut by 0 bases and J by 0 bases, with 8 bases left in between. The length of the CDR3 is 14 residues. The CDR3 region is CAWSVLSVNTEAFF. The DNA of the CDR3 is TGTGCCTGGAGTGTACTCTCAGTGAACACTGAAGCTTTCTTT.

V gene TRBV3-1 combines with J gene TRBJ2-7; D not resolved. Trimming stripped 2 bases from V and 0 bases from J, with 2 bases between. The CDR3 has 12 amino acids. Germline values: CDR1 LGHDT, CDR2 YNNKEL (reference sequence). CDR3 sequence: CASSQRSYEQYF. CDR3 nucleotides: TGTGCCAGCAGCCAACGCTCCTACGAGCAGTACTTC.

This chain uses TRBV11-2 with TRBJ2-3; 7 bases match TRBD1. Germline V gene lookup returns CDR1 SGHAT and CDR2 FQNNGV. Germline trimming cut 8 bases from V and 1 base from J; bases unmatched to any gene: 9. The length of the CDR3 is 15 residues. CDR3 nucleotides: TGTGCCAGCTTCTCCCGGGGACAGCGCACAGATACGCAGTATTTT. As protein: CASFSRGQRTDTQYF.

In DNA form, the CDR3 reads TGCAGCGTCCAAAGGGGAAGTCACGAGCAGTACTTC. It is translated as CSVQRGSHEQYF. This chain links TRBV29-1 with TRBJ2-7; possible D gene TRBD1, 5 bases. CDR3 length equals 12 residues. Deletions cut 6 bases from V and 5 bases from J, with 14 bases between. Per the germline V gene, CDR1 is SQVTM and CDR2 is ANQGSEA.

The chain recombines TRBV5-4 with TRBJ2-1; 13 nucleotides line up with TRBD2. The germline gives CDR1 SGHNT, CDR2 YYREEE (reference sequence). V lost 3 bases to trimming and J lost 6 bases; unmatched junction nucleotides: 3. The CDR3 runs to 15 residues. CDR3 region: CASSSGLAGINEQFF. The CDR3 region has the DNA TGTGCCAGCAGCTCGGGACTAGCGGGGATCAATGAGCAGTTCTTC.

This chain joins TRBV4-1 and TRBJ2-1, with TRBD2 matching over 16 bases. Germline CDR1 is MGHRA and CDR2 is YSYEKL. J gave up 8 bases and V 3 bases, and 7 bases lay outside the gene matches. The CDR3 consists of 17 residues. The CDR3 DNA follows: TGCGCCAGCAGCCAGGGATTCGGGACTAGCGGGGGGGATGAGCAGTTCTTC. It yields the protein CASSQGFGTSGGDEQFF.

The rearrangement joins TRBV2 to TRBJ2-1; a possible D gene is TRBD2 (6 bases). Trimming cost V 4 bases and J 8 bases, with 21 bases left between them. Germline V gene sequence: CDR1 SNHLY, CDR2 FYNNEI. The CDR3 length is 16 residues. DNA of the CDR3: TGTGCCAGCAGTGGAAGGAGGGTCCACGAAGGAGATGAGCAGTTCTTC. It codes for CASSGRRVHEGDEQFF.

This chain links TRBV29-1 with TRBJ1-2; tentatively, D is TRBD1 (6 bases). CDR1 is SQVTM and CDR2 is ANQGSEA in the germline V gene. The CDR3 consists of 14 residues. Trimming stripped 3 bases from V and 2 bases from J, with 13 bases between. CDR3 sequence: CSVEGRGRNYGYTF. CDR3 nucleotide sequence: TGCAGCGTTGAGGGCAGGGGTAGAAACTATGGCTACACCTTC.

The rearrangement uses TRBV12-3 or TRBV12-4 and TRBJ2-1, with 9 bases identical to TRBD2. The CDR3 runs 15 residues. Trimming removed 7 bases from V and 6 bases from J; junction bases left unmatched: 10. The chain's CDR3 is CASNDGTSSPNEQFF. The CDR3 DNA reads TGTGCCAGCAATGACGGGACTAGCTCCCCCAATGAGCAGTTCTTC.

The chain links TRBV29-1 to TRBJ1-1, with TRBD1 identical over 12 bases. Germline V CDR1 and CDR2: SQVTM, ANQGSEA. The CDR3 runs to 13 residues. V shed 8 bases and J 6 bases; nucleotides not matched to a gene: 7. DNA of the CDR3: TGCAGCCCCGAGGGACAGGGGGCTTCTGAAGCTTTCTTT. This encodes CSPEGQGASEAFF.

The J gene is TRBJ1-3, the V gene TRBV2; D is possibly TRBD1 (5 bases). With 6 bases removed from V and 0 bases from J, the gap between germline ends came to 15 bases. Per the germline V gene, CDR1 is SNHLY and CDR2 is FYNNEI. This CDR3 is built from 16 residues. Here the CDR3 reads CASSGGATGSGNTIYF. In nucleotides, the CDR3 is TGTGCCAGCAGCGGCGGGGCAACGGGCTCTGGAAACACCATATATTTT.

V usage is TRBV5-1 and J usage is TRBJ1-1, with D possibly being TRBD1 (5 bases). The CDR3 spans 12 residues. The V gene lost 5 bases and the J gene lost 12 bases, with 17 bases spanning the gap. CDR1 is SGHRS, CDR2 YFSETQ, per germline. The chain's CDR3 is CASSTSGRGSFF. CDR3 nucleotides: TGCGCCAGCAGTACCTCTGGGAGGGGATCTTTCTTT.

The CDR3 nucleotides read TGTGCCAGCAACAGGAGAGGGGGCGCCGATGAAAAACTGTTTTTT. Translating gives CASNRRGGADEKLFF. The chain couples TRBV9 to TRBJ1-4; 7 bases map to TRBD1. V lost 6 bases and J lost 6; bases outside the gene matches: 11. Germline loops: CDR1 SGDLS, CDR2 YYNGEE. This CDR3 contains 15 residues.

The chain uses TRBV29-1 and TRBJ1-5, with D perhaps matching TRBD1 (6 bases). This CDR3 contains 13 residues. V lost 7 bases to trimming and J lost 3 bases, with 13 bases between them. The germline V gene has CDR1 SQVTM and CDR2 ANQGSEA. The DNA of the CDR3 is TGCAGCGGGGCGACAGGACACAATCAGCCCCAGCATTTT. This codes for CSGATGHNQPQHF.

This clonotype was seen a single time. This chain's CDR3 is CASSIPSRANYGYTF. CDR3 nucleotides: TGTGCCAGTAGTATTCCTTCCAGAGCTAACTATGGCTACACCTTC. The V and J genes are TRBV19 and TRBJ1-2; the D is unclear. V dropped 3 bases and J dropped 0 bases, with 11 bases sitting between them. The length of the CDR3 is 15 residues. The germline gives CDR1 LNHDA, CDR2 SQIVND (reference sequence). The whole variable domain, filled in from reference TRBV19 and TRBJ1-2, reads DGGITQSPKYLFRKEGQNVTLSCEQNLNHDAMYWYRQDPGQGLRLIYYSQIVNDFQKGDIAEGYSVSREKKESFPLTVTSAQKNPTAFYLCASSIPSRANYGYTFGSGTRLTVV.

V usage is TRBV12-3 or TRBV12-4 and J usage is TRBJ2-2; D remains ambiguous. The V gene lost 1 base and the J gene lost 4 bases, with 7 bases spanning the gap. The CDR3 loop spans 14 amino acids. The CDR3 here is CASSLGTTTGELFF. For the CDR3, the DNA is TGTGCCAGCAGTTTAGGGACCACCACCGGGGAGCTGTTTTTT.